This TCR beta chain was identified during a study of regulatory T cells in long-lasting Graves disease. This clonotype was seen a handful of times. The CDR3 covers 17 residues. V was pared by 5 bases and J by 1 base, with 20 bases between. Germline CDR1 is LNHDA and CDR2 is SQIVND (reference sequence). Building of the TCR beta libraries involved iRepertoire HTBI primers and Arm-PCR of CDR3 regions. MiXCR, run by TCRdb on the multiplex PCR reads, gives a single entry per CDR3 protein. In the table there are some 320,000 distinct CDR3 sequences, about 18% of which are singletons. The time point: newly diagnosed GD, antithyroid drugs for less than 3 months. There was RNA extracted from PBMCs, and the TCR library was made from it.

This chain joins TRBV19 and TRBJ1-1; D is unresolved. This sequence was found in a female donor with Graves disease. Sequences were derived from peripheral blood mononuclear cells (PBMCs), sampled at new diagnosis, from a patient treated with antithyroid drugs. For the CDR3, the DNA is TGTGCCAGTAGTGTGCGAAGGGAATTCCGGCGGAACACTGAAGCTTTCTTT. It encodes CASSVRREFRRNTEAFF.